This T cell receptor (beta chain) was sequenced in a study of T cell responses to AZD1222 COVID-19 vaccine (dated by TCRdb to the early 2020s). About the investigation overall: TCR sequencing was performed for roughly 240 trial participants, of whom about 200 were given two doses of AZD1222 and some 26 were given two doses of MenACWY control vaccine. Trial participants were enrolled by age into subgroups of 18-55, 56-69 and 70-plus years, and roughly 150, 30 and 60 TCR-sequenced participants, respectively, were included in these subgroups. Study-level results and caveats: After two AZD1222 doses, spike-specific TCR breadth and depth were significantly higher than at day 0 and than in MenACWY recipients. In the small 56-69-year group, the increase in depth fell short of significance, most likely because of low power. Epitopes outside the regions mutated in the B.1.351 and B.1.1.7 variants were reportedly recognized by nearly half of the unique spike-specific TCRs. No day 14 peak-response samples were available, so repertoires were characterized only after the peak T cell response. Conclusions about previously exposed vaccinees are limited because only 5 or 6 AZD1222 recipients were SARS-CoV-2 seropositive at baseline. Participants were mostly white British, with more females than males. The authors suggested clonal diversity may have been underestimated. The whole spike protein was spanned by vaccine-associated CD4 TCRs, and dominant responses were seen in regions 160-218 and 743-854.

A note on this clone: Its recognized antigen is unknown. No base qualities exist here, and no much larger clone lies one base off it.

Read against the paper, the sample's time point label means: about 28 days (+/-7) after the second vaccine dose. AZD1222 recipients whose second dose came at about 4 weeks and those whose second dose came at about 12 weeks were combined into one group, since spike-specific TCR depth and breadth did not differ between the two schedules. Vaccinee samples came from UK trials COV001 and COV002, including a single-blind randomized controlled phase 2/3 trial of AZD1222 (ChAdOx1 nCoV-19) in healthy adults. For TCRbeta chain sequencing, PBMC samples from trial participants were taken at day 0 and at day 28 after the second dose. From V the trimming removes 1 base and from J it removes 12 bases, while the gene matches leave 11 bases of the junction unaccounted for. The germline V gene supplies CDR1 MNHEY and CDR2 SVGAGI. The CDR3 sequence holds 16 residues, the cysteine and phenylalanine included. Only CDR3 DNA remains: 48 bases, in frame from the first base.

The CDR3 regions of human TCRbeta chains were analyzed by immunosequencing. As for the original processing: TCRs in the repertoires were compared against a reference library of SARS-CoV-2-specific TCRs that had been generated with the MIRA antigen-specificity platform. Breadth was defined as the fraction of unique TCRs that were SARS-CoV-2-associated, and depth was defined as the fraction of total T cells that were SARS-CoV-2-associated. Using the MIRA data, every spike-specific TCR was mapped to the spike region that the TCR reacted to and assigned to either a CD4 or a CD8 class. Log10-transformed breadth and depth values were compared by one-way ANOVA with Sidak's multiple comparisons tests. Held by TCRdb, this immuneACCESS table contains in-frame sequences only and omits some clones. Under half of the omission traces to an unresolved V gene where checked; the cause of the rest is unknown. V and J calls and clone size are as listed in that table; D and trimming were resolved from the DNA. Recorded for this sample are about 86,000 clones; around 90% of them occurred a single time. The ten largest make up about 5% of the sample.

Sequencing used peripheral blood, obtained 28 days after the second AZD1222 dose. The chain uses TRBV6-5 and TRBJ2-1, with 11 middle bases fitting TRBD1. This TCR was recovered from an adult who received the AZD1222 COVID-19 vaccine. The bases are TGTGCCAGCAGTTACTTCGATGGACAGGGGGCAAAAGGGCAGTTCTTC. It codes for CASSYFDGQGAKGQFF.